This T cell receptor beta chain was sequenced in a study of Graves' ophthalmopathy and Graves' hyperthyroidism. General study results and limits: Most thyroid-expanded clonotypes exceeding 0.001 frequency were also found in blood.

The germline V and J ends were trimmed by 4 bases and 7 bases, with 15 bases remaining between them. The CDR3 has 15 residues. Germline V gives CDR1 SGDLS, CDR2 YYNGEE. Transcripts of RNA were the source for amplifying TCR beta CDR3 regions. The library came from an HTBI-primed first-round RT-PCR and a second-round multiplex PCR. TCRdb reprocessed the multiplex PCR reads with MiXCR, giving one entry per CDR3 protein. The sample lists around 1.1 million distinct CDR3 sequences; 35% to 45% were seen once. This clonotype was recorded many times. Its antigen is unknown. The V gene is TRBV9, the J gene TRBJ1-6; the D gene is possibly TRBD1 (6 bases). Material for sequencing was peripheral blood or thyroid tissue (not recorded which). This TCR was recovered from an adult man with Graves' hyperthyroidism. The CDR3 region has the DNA TGTGCCAGCAGCAAAAGGGACGGGACAAATTCACCCCTCCACTTT. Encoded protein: CASSKRDGTNSPLHF.